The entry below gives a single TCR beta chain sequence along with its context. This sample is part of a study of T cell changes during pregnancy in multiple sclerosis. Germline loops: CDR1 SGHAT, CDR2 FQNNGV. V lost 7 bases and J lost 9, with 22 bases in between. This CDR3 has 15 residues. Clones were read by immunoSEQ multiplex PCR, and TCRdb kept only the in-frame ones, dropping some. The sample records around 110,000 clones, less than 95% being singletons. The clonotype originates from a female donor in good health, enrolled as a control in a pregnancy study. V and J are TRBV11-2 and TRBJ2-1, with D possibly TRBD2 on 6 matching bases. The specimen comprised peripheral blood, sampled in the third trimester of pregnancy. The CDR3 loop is CASTLGEDWRAEQFF. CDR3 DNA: TGTGCCAGCACTTTGGGAGAGGATTGGAGGGCTGAGCAGTTCTTC.